A selection of T cell receptor beta chains follows, all from one sample in a study of cytomegalovirus exposure and HLA in healthy donors. Only in-frame clones appear in the TCRdb table, and some are missing; sequencing was by immunoSEQ multiplex PCR. Among under 150,000 clones listed, about 85% were seen once. The material sequenced was PBMCs. These receptors were taken from a female donor in good health and CMV-seronegative. Both conserved end residues are part of each CDR3. Fields, in order: J gene, D gene, clone size, V gene, CDR3 DNA, CDR3 protein. D genes are given only for firm matches. Clone sizes are given selectively: once, few, many, or a class where the clone is expanded.

J gene: TRBJ2-1
D gene: NA
clone size: NA
V gene: TRBV11-3
CDR3 DNA: TGTGCCAGCAGCTTAGGCCTGACAGGAGCCCACAATGAGCAGTTCTTC
CDR3 protein: CASSLGLTGAHNEQFF

J gene: TRBJ1-1
D gene: NA
clone size: few
V gene: TRBV10-1
CDR3 DNA: TGCGCCAGCAGTGAGAACAAGAACACTGAAGCTTTCTTT
CDR3 protein: CASSENKNTEAFF

J gene: TRBJ2-3
D gene: TRBD2
clone size: NA
V gene: TRBV5-4
CDR3 DNA: TGTGCCAGCAGCCTTACCACCGGGACTACACCGTATACGCAGTATTTT
CDR3 protein: CASSLTTGTTPYTQYF

J gene: TRBJ2-1
D gene: TRBD1
clone size: NA
V gene: TRBV7-9
CDR3 DNA: TGTGCCAGCAGCCAAAGGGGGGACAGGGTCTACAATGAGCAGTTCTTC
CDR3 protein: CASSQRGDRVYNEQFF

J gene: TRBJ1-1
D gene: NA
clone size: few
V gene: TRBV4-1
CDR3 DNA: TGCGCCAGCAGCCGCGGACGGACGGGGGAAGCTTTCTTT
CDR3 protein: CASSRGRTGEAFF

J gene: TRBJ2-3
D gene: TRBD1
clone size: NA
V gene: TRBV4-1
CDR3 DNA: TGCGCCAGCAGCCAAGAGGACAGGGGCACAGATACGCAGTATTTT
CDR3 protein: CASSQEDRGTDTQYF

J gene: TRBJ2-1
D gene: TRBD2
clone size: NA
V gene: TRBV7-2
CDR3 DNA: TGTGCCAGCAGCTTCGGCGGGAGGGCCCTTGTGGATGAGCAGTTCTTC
CDR3 protein: CASSFGGRALVDEQFF

J gene: TRBJ2-1
D gene: TRBD2
clone size: NA
V gene: TRBV4-1
CDR3 DNA: TGCGCCAGCAGCCAAGAAGGAGTAGCGGGAAAGAATGAGCAGTTCTTC
CDR3 protein: CASSQEGVAGKNEQFF

J gene: TRBJ1-1
D gene: NA
clone size: NA
V gene: TRBV12-1
CDR3 DNA: TGTGCCAGCAGCTTTGCAGGGGCGGACACTGAAGCTTTCTTT
CDR3 protein: CASSFAGADTEAFF

J gene: TRBJ2-3
D gene: NA
clone size: NA
V gene: TRBV9
CDR3 DNA: TGTGCCAGCAGCCCAGACAGGAGCTCCACAGATACGCAGTATTTT
CDR3 protein: CASSPDRSSTDTQYF

J gene: TRBJ2-3
D gene: NA
clone size: NA
V gene: TRBV11-3
CDR3 DNA: TGTGCCAGCAGCTTAGATGGGGGGCGGGAGTTTGACGATACGCAGTATTTT
CDR3 protein: CASSLDGGREFDDTQYF

J gene: TRBJ1-4
D gene: NA
clone size: NA
V gene: TRBV19
CDR3 DNA: TGTGCCAGTAGTATCGGGGGGACAACTAATGAAAAACTGTTTTTT
CDR3 protein: CASSIGGTTNEKLFF

J gene: TRBJ2-5
D gene: TRBD2
clone size: NA
V gene: TRBV7-2
CDR3 DNA: TGTGCCAGCAGCGGAGGTGGGGCTAGCGGATCGGGCACCCAGTACTTC
CDR3 protein: CASSGGGASGSGTQYF

J gene: TRBJ1-2
D gene: TRBD1
clone size: NA
V gene: TRBV11-2
CDR3 DNA: TGTGCCAGCAGACCACAGGGGAGCTATGGCTACACCTTC
CDR3 protein: CASRPQGSYGYTF

J gene: TRBJ2-1
D gene: TRBD1
clone size: few
V gene: TRBV7-9
CDR3 DNA: TGTGCCAGCAGCAAGGGACAGTACAATGAGCAGTTCTTC
CDR3 protein: CASSKGQYNEQFF

J gene: TRBJ2-2
D gene: TRBD2
clone size: NA
V gene: TRBV7-3
CDR3 DNA: TGTGCCAGCAGCTTACACGGGGGGGCCACCGGGGAGCTGTTTTTT
CDR3 protein: CASSLHGGATGELFF

J gene: TRBJ1-3
D gene: NA
clone size: NA
V gene: TRBV7-9
CDR3 DNA: TGTTCCAGCCTCATTAGCGGTTCCTCTGGAAACACCATATATTTT
CDR3 protein: CSSLISGSSGNTIYF

J gene: TRBJ2-5
D gene: NA
clone size: NA
V gene: TRBV14
CDR3 DNA: TGTGCCAGCAGCCAAGTTGGAGTTTATGCCCAGTACTTC
CDR3 protein: CASSQVGVYAQYF

J gene: TRBJ2-3
D gene: TRBD2
clone size: NA
V gene: TRBV7-9
CDR3 DNA: TGTGCCAGCAGCATTAGAGGGGTAGCGGGAGATACGCAGTATTTT
CDR3 protein: CASSIRGVAGDTQYF

J gene: TRBJ2-1
D gene: TRBD2
clone size: few
V gene: TRBV19
CDR3 DNA: TGTGCCAGTAGTGTAAGGACTAGCGGGGCAATCGATGAGCAGTTCTTC
CDR3 protein: CASSVRTSGAIDEQFF

J gene: TRBJ2-7
D gene: NA
clone size: few
V gene: TRBV5-1
CDR3 DNA: TGCGCCAGCAGCTTAGGGGGTCTCGAGCAGTACTTC
CDR3 protein: CASSLGGLEQYF

J gene: TRBJ1-2
D gene: NA
clone size: NA
V gene: TRBV5-1
CDR3 DNA: TGCGCCAGCAGCTCAAACGGACAGCGTCACTATGGCTACACCTTC
CDR3 protein: CASSSNGQRHYGYTF

J gene: TRBJ1-2
D gene: NA
clone size: NA
V gene: TRBV11-2
CDR3 DNA: TGTGCCAGCAGATTGACAGCTAACTATGGCTACACCTTC
CDR3 protein: CASRLTANYGYTF

J gene: TRBJ2-3
D gene: NA
clone size: NA
V gene: TRBV5-1
CDR3 DNA: TGCGCCAGCAGCTTGGGGGGGCCGACAGATACGCAGTATTTT
CDR3 protein: CASSLGGPTDTQYF

J gene: TRBJ2-1
D gene: TRBD2
clone size: NA
V gene: TRBV10-3
CDR3 DNA: TGTGCCATCAGTGAGTTAGCGGGGGACTACAATGAGCAGTTCTTC
CDR3 protein: CAISELAGDYNEQFF

J gene: TRBJ1-3
D gene: TRBD1
clone size: NA
V gene: TRBV7-7
CDR3 DNA: TGTGCTAGTCAGGGGGCCTCTGGAAACACCATATATTTT
CDR3 protein: CASQGASGNTIYF

J gene: TRBJ2-7
D gene: TRBD1
clone size: few
V gene: TRBV7-2
CDR3 DNA: TGTGCCAGCAGCTACCGTCTCAGACAGGGGTCGCCCGAGCAGTACTTC
CDR3 protein: CASSYRLRQGSPEQYF

J gene: TRBJ1-5
D gene: NA
clone size: once
V gene: TRBV6-1
CDR3 DNA: TGTGCCAGCAGTGAAAGGGGTTTTCGACCCCAGCATTTT
CDR3 protein: CASSERGFRPQHF

J gene: TRBJ2-3
D gene: NA
clone size: NA
V gene: TRBV30
CDR3 DNA: TGTGCCTGGACAGGTGCTAGCACAGATACGCAGTATTTT
CDR3 protein: CAWTGASTDTQYF

J gene: TRBJ2-3
D gene: TRBD2
clone size: NA
V gene: TRBV9
CDR3 DNA: TGTGCCAGCAGCCCTGGACTAGCGGGGAAAGATACGCAGTATTTT
CDR3 protein: CASSPGLAGKDTQYF

J gene: TRBJ1-2
D gene: NA
clone size: NA
V gene: TRBV11-2
CDR3 DNA: TGTGCCAGCAGCTCCCCGGGACACGAGAACTATGGCTACACCTTC
CDR3 protein: CASSSPGHENYGYTF

J gene: TRBJ1-2
D gene: NA
clone size: NA
V gene: TRBV5-1
CDR3 DNA: TGCGCCAGCAGCTTGTCCGGGACTCCGGGTGGCGGCTACACCTTC
CDR3 protein: CASSLSGTPGGGYTF

J gene: TRBJ1-6
D gene: NA
clone size: few
V gene: TRBV27
CDR3 DNA: TGTGCCAGCAGTTTTGCCGGAGCCCTCCACTTT
CDR3 protein: CASSFAGALHF